These 9 T cell receptor beta chains were all obtained from the same sample, sequenced in a study of resident and recirculating memory T cells in vitiligo. Some clones are missing from TCRdb's copy, which holds only in-frame ones; the method was immunoSEQ multiplex PCR. The sample contains 40,000 to 45,000 clones, over 90% of which appear only once. Sequenced: blood. All receptors derive from a male donor with vitiligo.

This chain joins TRBV9 and TRBJ1-5; D is undetermined. V was clipped by 4 bases and J by 6 bases, with 17 bases between them. This CDR3 contains 15 residues. CDR1 and CDR2 from the germline V gene are SGDLS and YYNGEE. The CDR3 region is CASSSSPNEGQPQHF. Here the CDR3 DNA reads TGTGCCAGCAGCTCCAGCCCCAATGAGGGTCAGCCCCAGCATTTT.

This sequence joins TRBV19 and TRBJ2-1; TRBD2 aligns across 7 bases. The CDR3 contains 15 residues. V lost 7 bases and J lost 0; bases outside the gene matches: 6. Per germline, CDR1 LNHDA and CDR2 SQIVND (reference sequence). CDR3 amino acids: CASTPRGSSYNEQFF. DNA for the CDR3: TGTGCCAGTACTCCGCGCGGGAGCTCCTACAATGAGCAGTTCTTC.

The V gene is TRBV4-3, the J gene TRBJ2-1, with a weak D call TRBD1 (6 bases). Germline-derived CDR1 and CDR2 are LGHNA and YSLEER. Between the trimmed V and J ends, which lost 4 bases and 9 bases, there was a span of 7 bases. This CDR3 has 11 residues. The DNA for the CDR3 is TGCGCCAGCAGCCGAGGGGGTGAGCAGTTCTTC. This gives the protein CASSRGGEQFF.

V gene TRBV7-9 combines with J gene TRBJ1-3, with D uncertain. CDR1 and CDR2 (germline): SEHNR, FQNEAQ (reference sequence). Trimming took off 2 bases at V and 0 bases at J, with 11 bases between the two ends. This CDR3 has 16 residues. The CDR3 region is CASSLKPGLSGNTIYF. CDR3 DNA: TGTGCCAGCAGCTTAAAGCCCGGACTCTCTGGAAACACCATATATTTT.

The V call is TRBV7-9, the J call TRBJ2-7; a weak D match, TRBD1 (5 bases). The V gene's germline CDR1 is SEHNR and CDR2 FQNEAQ (reference sequence). The CDR3 loop spans 14 amino acids. Trimming took off 4 bases at V and 2 bases at J, with 12 bases between the two ends. This CDR3 is CASSSPDKAYEQYF. For the CDR3, the DNA is TGTGCCAGCAGCTCGCCGGACAAGGCCTACGAGCAGTACTTC. Based on the CDR3 plus reference TRBV7-9 and TRBJ2-7, the full variable domain is DTGVSQNPRHKITKRGQNVTFRCDPISEHNRLYWYRQTLGQGPEFLTYFQNEAQLEKSRLLSDRFSAERPKGSFSTLEIQRTEQGDSAMYLCASSSPDKAYEQYFGPGTRLTVT.

The V call is TRBV18, the J call TRBJ2-1; TRBD2 aligns across 9 bases. The CDR3 consists of 16 residues. Looked up from germline, CDR1 is KGHSH and CDR2 is LQKENI. Germline trimming cut 3 bases from V and 6 bases from J; bases unmatched to any gene: 9. Here the CDR3 reads CASSPLSLAGRNEQFF. CDR3 coding DNA: TGTGCCAGCTCACCTTTATCTCTAGCGGGGCGCAATGAGCAGTTCTTC.

The gene calls are TRBV7-2 and TRBJ1-3; D unclear. The V gene's germline CDR1 is SGHTA and CDR2 FQGNSA. The CDR3 runs to 13 residues. V was cut by 6 bases and J by 0 bases, with 6 bases left in between. As DNA, the CDR3 is TGTGCCAGCAGTCGGTTCTCTGGAAACACCATATATTTT. Encoded protein: CASSRFSGNTIYF.

This chain uses TRBV7-8 with TRBJ1-6; perhaps TRBD1 as D (6 bases). V was clipped by 5 bases and J by 6 bases, with 14 bases between them. Germline CDR1 SGHVS, CDR2 FQNEAQ. The CDR3 consists of 15 residues. CDR3 sequence (DNA): TGTGCCAGCAGCCCAGACGTGGGGGCTAATTCACCCCTCCACTTT. Protein sequence: CASSPDVGANSPLHF.

This clone has just one count. The chain couples TRBV6-5 to TRBJ2-3, with a tentative D call TRBD1 (5 bases). The ends were cut back, 5 bases at V and 5 bases at J, with 14 bases in the middle. The CDR3 totals 14 residues. Germline assignment: CDR1 MNHEY and CDR2 SVGAGI. CDR3 in DNA: TGTGCCAGCAGTCTCATGTTCCAGGGAGATACGCAGTATTTT. Its translation: CASSLMFQGDTQYF.